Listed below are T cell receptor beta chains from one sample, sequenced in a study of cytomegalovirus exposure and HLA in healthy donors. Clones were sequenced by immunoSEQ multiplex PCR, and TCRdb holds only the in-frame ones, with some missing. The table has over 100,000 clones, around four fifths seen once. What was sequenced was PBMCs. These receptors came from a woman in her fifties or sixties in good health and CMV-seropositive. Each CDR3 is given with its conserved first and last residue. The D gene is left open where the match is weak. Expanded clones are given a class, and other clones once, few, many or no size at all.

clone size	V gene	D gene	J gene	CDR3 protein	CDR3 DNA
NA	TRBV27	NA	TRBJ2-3	CASSLWPDTDTQYF	TGTGCCAGCAGTTTATGGCCAGACACAGATACGCAGTATTTT
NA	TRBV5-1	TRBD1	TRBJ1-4	CASSWGTGDLWEKLFF	TGCGCCAGCAGCTGGGGGACAGGGGATTTATGGGAAAAACTGTTTTTT
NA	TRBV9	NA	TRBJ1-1	CASSIRLTGIAFF	TGTGCCAGCAGCATCCGACTGACAGGAATTGCTTTCTTT
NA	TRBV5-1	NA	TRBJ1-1	CASSLGAGNTEAFF	TGCGCCAGCAGCTTGGGTGCAGGGAACACTGAAGCTTTCTTT
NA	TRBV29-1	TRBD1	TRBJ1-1	CSADRVGTEAFF	TGCAGCGCCGACAGGGTGGGCACTGAAGCTTTCTTT
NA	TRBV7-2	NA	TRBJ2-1	CASSPGTFSYNEQFF	TGTGCCAGCAGCCCGGGAACCTTCTCCTACAATGAGCAGTTCTTC
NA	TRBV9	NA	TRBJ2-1	CASSVALGSWNEQFF	TGTGCCAGCAGCGTAGCTCTGGGGAGTTGGAATGAGCAGTTCTTC
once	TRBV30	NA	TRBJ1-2	CAWRLNREGYTF	TGTGCCTGGCGACTAAACAGGGAAGGCTACACCTTC
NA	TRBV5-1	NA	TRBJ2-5	CASSLEPGSVRQETQYF	TGCGCCAGCAGCTTGGAACCAGGTAGCGTGAGGCAAGAGACCCAGTACTTC
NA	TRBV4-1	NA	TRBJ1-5	CASSQDSPYSVAGNQPQHF	TGCGCCAGCAGCCAAGATTCCCCCTATTCGGTTGCGGGCAATCAGCCCCAGCATTTT
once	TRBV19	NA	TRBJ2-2	CASSRKSVGGELFF	TGTGCCAGTAGTCGAAAATCGGTCGGCGGGGAGCTGTTTTTT
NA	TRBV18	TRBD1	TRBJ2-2	CASSPWQGDGGELFF	TGTGCCAGCTCACCATGGCAGGGGGACGGCGGGGAGCTGTTTTTT
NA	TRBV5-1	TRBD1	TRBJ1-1	CASSGGTGRNTEAFF	TGCGCCAGCAGCGGGGGGACAGGGAGGAACACTGAAGCTTTCTTT
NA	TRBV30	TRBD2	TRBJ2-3	CAWSVRREGTDTQYF	TGTGCCTGGAGTGTACGGCGGGAGGGCACAGATACGCAGTATTTT
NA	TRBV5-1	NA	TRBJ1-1	CASSLGGPNTEAFF	TGCGCCAGCAGCCTCGGGGGGCCGAACACTGAAGCTTTCTTT
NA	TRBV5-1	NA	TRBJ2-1	CASSLDGAGGEQFF	TGCGCCAGCAGCTTAGACGGGGCCGGGGGTGAGCAGTTCTTC
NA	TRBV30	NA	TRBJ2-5	CAWMRNQETQYF	TGTGCCTGGATGAGGAACCAAGAGACCCAGTACTTC
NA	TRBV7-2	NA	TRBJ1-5	CASSLFSGNQPQHF	TGTGCCAGCAGCTTATTTTCAGGAAATCAGCCCCAGCATTTT
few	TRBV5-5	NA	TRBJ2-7	CASRAVGGSEGQYF	TGTGCCAGCAGGGCCGTTGGGGGGTCTGAGGGGCAGTACTTC
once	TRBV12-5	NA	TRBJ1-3	CASGFSSGNTIYF	TGTGCTAGTGGTTTCAGCTCTGGAAACACCATATATTTT
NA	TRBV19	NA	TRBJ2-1	CASSTWTRKAYNEQFF	TGTGCCAGTAGTACTTGGACAAGAAAAGCCTACAATGAGCAGTTCTTC
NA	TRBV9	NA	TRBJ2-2	CASSVVGPRGTGELFF	TGTGCCAGCAGCGTAGTTGGACCCCGGGGCACCGGGGAGCTGTTTTTT
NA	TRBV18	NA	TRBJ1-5	CASSLGRGNNQPQHF	TGTGCCAGCTCACTTGGTAGGGGTAACAATCAGCCCCAGCATTTT
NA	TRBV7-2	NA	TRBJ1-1	CASSTQRWLAGFF	TGTGCCAGCAGCACCCAAAGGTGGCTCGCGGGTTTCTTT
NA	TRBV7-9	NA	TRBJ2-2	CASSASGHENTGELFF	TGTGCCAGCAGCGCCTCGGGACATGAGAACACCGGGGAGCTGTTTTTT
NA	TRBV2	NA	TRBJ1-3	CASSERGVRSGNTIYF	TGTGCCAGCAGTGAACGGGGGGTTCGCTCTGGAAACACCATATATTTT
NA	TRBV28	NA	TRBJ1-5	CASSLASQGSQPQHF	TGTGCCAGCAGTTTAGCTTCTCAGGGTAGTCAGCCCCAGCATTTT
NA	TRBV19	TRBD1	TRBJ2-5	CASSEYVTGEGETQYF	TGTGCCAGTAGTGAGTACGTGACAGGGGAAGGGGAGACCCAGTACTTC
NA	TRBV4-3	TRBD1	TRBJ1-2	CASSQGTGQNYGYTF	TGCGCCAGCAGCCAGGGGACAGGGCAAAACTATGGCTACACCTTC
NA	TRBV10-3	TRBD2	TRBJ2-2	CAISSGGEDTGELFF	TGTGCCATCAGTAGCGGGGGGGAGGACACCGGGGAGCTGTTTTTT
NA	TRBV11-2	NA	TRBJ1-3	CASRPPRTVRLPSGNTIYF	TGTGCCAGCAGGCCGCCCCGGACAGTAAGGCTCCCCTCTGGAAACACCATATATTTT
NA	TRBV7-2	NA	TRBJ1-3	CASSLAGTQGGDTIYF	TGTGCCAGCAGCTTAGCCGGAACCCAGGGCGGAGACACCATATATTTT
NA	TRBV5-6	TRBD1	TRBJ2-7	CASSLGTGYYEQYF	TGTGCCAGCAGCTTGGGGACAGGGTACTACGAGCAGTACTTC
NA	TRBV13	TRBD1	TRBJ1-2	CASSLGGGGAQGYTF	TGTGCCAGCAGCTTAGGTGGAGGGGGCGCGCAAGGCTACACCTTC
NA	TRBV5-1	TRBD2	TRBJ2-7	CASSLGGTSGGQQYF	TGCGCCAGCAGCTTGGGGGGGACTAGCGGGGGGCAGCAGTACTTC
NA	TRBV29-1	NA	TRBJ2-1	CSGGEVADNEQFF	TGCAGCGGGGGGGAGGTAGCGGACAATGAGCAGTTCTTC
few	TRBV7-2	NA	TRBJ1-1	CASSLGYGTEAFF	TGTGCCAGCAGCTTAGGATACGGCACTGAAGCTTTCTTT
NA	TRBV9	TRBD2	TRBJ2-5	CASSVVPAGGEETQYF	TGTGCCAGCAGCGTAGTTCCAGCGGGGGGCGAAGAGACCCAGTACTTC
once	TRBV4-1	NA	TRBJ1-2	CASSQVGVVYGYTF	TGCGCCAGCAGCCAAGTCGGGGTCGTCTATGGCTACACCTTC
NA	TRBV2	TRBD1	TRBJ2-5	CASSLGQDQETQYF	TGTGCCAGCAGCCTCGGACAGGACCAAGAGACCCAGTACTTC
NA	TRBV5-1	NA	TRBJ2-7	CASSLVIGQGEQYF	TGCGCCAGCAGCTTGGTTATAGGGCAGGGCGAGCAGTACTTC
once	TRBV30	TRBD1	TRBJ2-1	CAWGTGGSYNEQFF	TGTGCCTGGGGGACAGGGGGCTCCTACAATGAGCAGTTCTTC
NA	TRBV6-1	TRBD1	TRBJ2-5	CAIGTGFTETQYF	TGTGCCATCGGGACAGGGTTCACCGAGACCCAGTACTTC
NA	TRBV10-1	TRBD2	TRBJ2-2	CARTSGRTTGELFF	TGCGCCAGAACAAGCGGGAGGACGACCGGGGAGCTGTTTTTT
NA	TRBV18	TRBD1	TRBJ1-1	CASSPPVGQGRSEAFF	TGTGCCAGCTCACCACCGGTGGGACAGGGAAGATCTGAAGCTTTCTTT
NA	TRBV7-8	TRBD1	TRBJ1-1	CASSSGTGGRTEAFF	TGTGCCAGCAGCTCCGGGACAGGGGGCAGGACTGAAGCTTTCTTT
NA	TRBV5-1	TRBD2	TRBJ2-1	CASSLEGGRGNEQFF	TGCGCCAGCAGCTTGGAGGGAGGGAGAGGCAATGAGCAGTTCTTC
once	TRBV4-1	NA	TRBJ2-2	CASSQDWAANTGELFF	TGCGCCAGCAGCCAAGATTGGGCAGCCAACACCGGGGAGCTGTTTTTT
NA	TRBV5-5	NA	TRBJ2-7	CASSSGTYSYEQYF	TGTGCCAGCAGCTCCGGGACTTATTCCTACGAGCAGTACTTC
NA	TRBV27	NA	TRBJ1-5	CASSLLSQGNQPQHF	TGTGCCAGCAGTTTACTGAGCCAGGGCAATCAGCCCCAGCATTTT
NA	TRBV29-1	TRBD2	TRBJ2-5	CSAWRGVETQYF	TGCAGCGCCTGGCGGGGGGTAGAGACCCAGTACTTC